This T cell receptor beta chain emerged from a study of molecular identifiers for immune sequencing clone quantification. Looking at the study overall: For replicates, RNA isolated from approximately 20,000 or 98,000 naive CD8 cells was divided into five portions, of which four were sequenced.

The CDR3 contains 14 residues. Note on this clonotype: This likely came from a read error, as a far larger clone is one base away.

TCRdb itself ran the PCR reads through MiXCR, one entry per CDR3 protein. The data contain some 580,000 distinct CDR3 sequences, about 25% of them seen just once; the ten biggest clones take up approximately 0.75%. The sequence was obtained from a human donor in good health. Some libraries in this study had Jurkat cell RNA spiked in. This chain connects TRBV5-3 to TRBJ2-7; 11 bases fit TRBD2. The DNA end favors TRBJ2-1, so the J call may be wrong. TRBV5-3 is an open reading frame, and its role is uncertain. The sample taken for sequencing was naive CD8+ T cells from blood, with Jurkat cell RNA spiked in. The subset here: FACS-sorted CD8+CD4-CCR7+CD45RA+ naive T cells. The CDR3 region is CASSPGLADYEQFF. In nucleotides, the CDR3 is TGTGCCAGCAGCCCGGGACTAGCGGATTACGAGCAGTTCTTC.